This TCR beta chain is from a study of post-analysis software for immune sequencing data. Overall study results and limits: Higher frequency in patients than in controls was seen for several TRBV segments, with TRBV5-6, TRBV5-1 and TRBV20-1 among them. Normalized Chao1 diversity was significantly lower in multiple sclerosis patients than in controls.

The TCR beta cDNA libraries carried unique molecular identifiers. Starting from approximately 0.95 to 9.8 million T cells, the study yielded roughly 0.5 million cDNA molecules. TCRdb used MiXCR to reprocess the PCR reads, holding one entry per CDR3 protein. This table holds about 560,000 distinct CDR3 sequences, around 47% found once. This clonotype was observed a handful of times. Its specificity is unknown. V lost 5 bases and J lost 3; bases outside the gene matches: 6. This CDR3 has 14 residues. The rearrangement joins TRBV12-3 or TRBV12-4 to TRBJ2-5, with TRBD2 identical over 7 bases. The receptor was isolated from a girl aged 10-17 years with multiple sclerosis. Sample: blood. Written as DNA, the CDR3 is TGTGCCAGCAGTCCGGGACTAACCAAAGAGACCCAGTACTTC. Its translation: CASSPGLTKETQYF.